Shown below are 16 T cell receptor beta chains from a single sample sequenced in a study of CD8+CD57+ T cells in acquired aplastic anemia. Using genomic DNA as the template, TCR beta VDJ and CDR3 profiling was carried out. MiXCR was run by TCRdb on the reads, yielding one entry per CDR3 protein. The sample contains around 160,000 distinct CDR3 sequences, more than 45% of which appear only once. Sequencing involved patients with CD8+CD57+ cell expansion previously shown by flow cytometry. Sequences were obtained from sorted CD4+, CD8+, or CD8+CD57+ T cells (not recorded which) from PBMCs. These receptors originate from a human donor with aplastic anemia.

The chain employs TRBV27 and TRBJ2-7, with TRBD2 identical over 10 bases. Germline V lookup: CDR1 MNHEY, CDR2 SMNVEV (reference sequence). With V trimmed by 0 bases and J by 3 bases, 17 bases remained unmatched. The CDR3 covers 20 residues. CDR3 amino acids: CASSLSVTSGRYALGYEQYF. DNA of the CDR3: TGTGCCAGCAGTTTATCGGTGACTAGCGGGCGGTACGCCCTAGGCTACGAGCAGTACTTC.

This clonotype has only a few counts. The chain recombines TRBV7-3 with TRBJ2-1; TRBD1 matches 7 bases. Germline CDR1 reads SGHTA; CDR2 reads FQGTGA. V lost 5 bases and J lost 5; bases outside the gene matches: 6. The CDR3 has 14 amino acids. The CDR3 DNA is TGTGCCAGCAGCGTGACAGGGTCCCACAATGAGCAGTTCTTC. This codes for CASSVTGSHNEQFF.

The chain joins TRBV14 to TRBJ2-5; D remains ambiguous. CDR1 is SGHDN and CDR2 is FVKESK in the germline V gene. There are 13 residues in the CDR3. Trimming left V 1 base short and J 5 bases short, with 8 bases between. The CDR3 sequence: CASSQGIWETQYF. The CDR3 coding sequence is TGTGCCAGCAGCCAAGGTATCTGGGAGACCCAGTACTTC.

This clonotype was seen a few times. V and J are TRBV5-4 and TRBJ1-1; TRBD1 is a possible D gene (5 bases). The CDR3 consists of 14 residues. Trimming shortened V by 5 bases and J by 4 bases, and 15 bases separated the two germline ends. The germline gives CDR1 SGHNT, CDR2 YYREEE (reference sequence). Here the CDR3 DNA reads TGTGCCAGCAGTCTCCGTGGGGGGGGCACTGAAGCTTTCTTT. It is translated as CASSLRGGGTEAFF.

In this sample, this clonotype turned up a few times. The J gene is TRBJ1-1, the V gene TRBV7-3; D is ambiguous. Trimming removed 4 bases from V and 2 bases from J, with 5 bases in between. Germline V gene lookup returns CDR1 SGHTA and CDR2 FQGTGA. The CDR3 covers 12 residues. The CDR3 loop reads CASSSHNTEAFF. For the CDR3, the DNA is TGTGCCAGCAGCTCACACAACACTGAAGCTTTCTTT.

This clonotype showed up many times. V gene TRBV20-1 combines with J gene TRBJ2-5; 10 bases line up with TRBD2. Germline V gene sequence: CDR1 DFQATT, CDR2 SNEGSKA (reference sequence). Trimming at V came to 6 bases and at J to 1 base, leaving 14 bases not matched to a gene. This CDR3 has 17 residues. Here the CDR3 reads CSAKVWVAGGTQETQYF. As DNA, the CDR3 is TGCAGTGCGAAAGTCTGGGTAGCGGGAGGCACCCAAGAGACCCAGTACTTC.

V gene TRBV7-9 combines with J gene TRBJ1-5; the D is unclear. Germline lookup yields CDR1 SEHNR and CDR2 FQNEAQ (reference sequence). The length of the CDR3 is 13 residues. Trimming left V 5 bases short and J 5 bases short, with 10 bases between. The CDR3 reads CASSLWVDQPQHF. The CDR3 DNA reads TGTGCCAGCAGCCTTTGGGTCGATCAGCCCCAGCATTTT.

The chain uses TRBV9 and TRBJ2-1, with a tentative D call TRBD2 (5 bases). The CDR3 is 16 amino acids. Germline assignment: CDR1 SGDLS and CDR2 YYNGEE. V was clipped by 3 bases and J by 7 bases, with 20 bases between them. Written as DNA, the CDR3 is TGTGCCAGCAGCGACCCGCTAGCAGGTAGGGCTAATGAGCAGTTCTTC. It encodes CASSDPLAGRANEQFF.

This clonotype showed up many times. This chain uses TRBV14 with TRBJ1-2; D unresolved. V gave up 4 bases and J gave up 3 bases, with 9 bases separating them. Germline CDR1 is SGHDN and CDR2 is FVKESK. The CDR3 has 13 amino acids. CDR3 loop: CASSPGRDYGYTF. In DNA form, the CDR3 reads TGTGCCAGCAGCCCGGGGAGGGACTATGGCTACACCTTC.

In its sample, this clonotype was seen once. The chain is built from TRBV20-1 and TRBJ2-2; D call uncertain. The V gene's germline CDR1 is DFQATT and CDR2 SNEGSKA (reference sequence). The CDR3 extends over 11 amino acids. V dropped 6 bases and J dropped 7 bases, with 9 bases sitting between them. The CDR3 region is CSALIVGELFF. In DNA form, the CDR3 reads TGCAGTGCGCTAATAGTCGGGGAGCTGTTTTTT.

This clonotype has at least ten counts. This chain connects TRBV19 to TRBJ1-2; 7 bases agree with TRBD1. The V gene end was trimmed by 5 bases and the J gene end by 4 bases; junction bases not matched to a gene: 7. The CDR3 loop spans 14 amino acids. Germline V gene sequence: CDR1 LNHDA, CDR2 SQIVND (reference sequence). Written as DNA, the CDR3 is TGTGCCAGTAGTTTACAGGGGATCGGCTATGGCTACACCTTC. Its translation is CASSLQGIGYGYTF.

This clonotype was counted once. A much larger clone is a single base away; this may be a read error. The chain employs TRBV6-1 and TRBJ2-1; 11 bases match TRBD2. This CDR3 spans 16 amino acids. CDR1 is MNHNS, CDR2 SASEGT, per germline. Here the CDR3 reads CAGSRTSGWSYNEQFF. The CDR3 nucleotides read TGTGCCGGCAGTAGGACTAGCGGGTGGTCCTACAATGAGCAGTTCTTC.

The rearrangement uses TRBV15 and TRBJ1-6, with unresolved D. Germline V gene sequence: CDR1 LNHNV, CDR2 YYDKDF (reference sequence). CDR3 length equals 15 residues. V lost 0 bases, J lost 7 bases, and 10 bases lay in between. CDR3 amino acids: CATSRERTANSPLHF. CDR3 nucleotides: TGTGCCACCAGCAGAGAAAGGACGGCCAATTCACCCCTCCACTTT.

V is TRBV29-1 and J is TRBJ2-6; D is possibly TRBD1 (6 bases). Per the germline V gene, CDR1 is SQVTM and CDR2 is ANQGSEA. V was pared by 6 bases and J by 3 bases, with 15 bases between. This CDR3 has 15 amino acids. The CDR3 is CSVADSPDGANVLTF. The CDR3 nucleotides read TGCAGCGTCGCGGACAGCCCCGATGGGGCCAACGTCCTGACTTTC.

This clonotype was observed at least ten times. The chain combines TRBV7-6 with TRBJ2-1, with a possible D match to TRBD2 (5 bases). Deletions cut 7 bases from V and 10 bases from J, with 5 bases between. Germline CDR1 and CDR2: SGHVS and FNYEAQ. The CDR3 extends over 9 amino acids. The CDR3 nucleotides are TGTGCCAGCACGGGGGAGCAGTTCTTC. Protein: CASTGEQFF.

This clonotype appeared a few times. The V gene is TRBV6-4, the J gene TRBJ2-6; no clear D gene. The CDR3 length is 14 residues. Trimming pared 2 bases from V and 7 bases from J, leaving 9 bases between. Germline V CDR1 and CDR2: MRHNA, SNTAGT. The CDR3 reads CASSDSLGANVLTF. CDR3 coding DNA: TGTGCCAGCAGTGACAGTCTGGGTGCCAACGTCCTGACTTTC.